These 18 T cell receptor beta chains were all obtained from the same sample, sequenced in a study of blood T cells in healthy people across ages. Sample-barcoded 5' priming and a J-beta primer mix drove a second PCR of roughly 6 to 12 cycles. TCRdb itself ran the 5' RACE reads through MiXCR, one entry per CDR3 protein. Here the sample spans roughly 1,700,000 distinct CDR3 sequences, under 30% being singletons. Sequenced material: blood. These receptors were taken from a woman aged 25 to 39 in good health.

The chain links TRBV27 to TRBJ2-1; D unclear. CDR3 length equals 14 residues. V was shortened by 10 bases and J by 4 bases, with 17 bases between the two germline ends. Per germline, CDR1 MNHEY and CDR2 SMNVEV (reference sequence). CDR3 sequence: CATVTERGYNEQFF. The CDR3 region has the DNA TGTGCCACCGTCACGGAGAGAGGTTACAATGAGCAGTTCTTC.

V is TRBV20-1 and J is TRBJ2-1; 7 nucleotides agree with TRBD2. V lost 3 bases and J lost 0; bases outside the gene matches: 8. CDR1 is DFQATT and CDR2 is SNEGSKA in the germline V gene (reference sequence). The CDR3 has 16 residues. The CDR3 is CSARAARGNSYNEQFF. CDR3 nucleotides: TGCAGTGCTAGGGCGGCGCGGGGGAACTCCTACAATGAGCAGTTCTTC.

V gene TRBV30 combines with J gene TRBJ1-5; a weak D match, TRBD1 (5 bases). Germline lookup yields CDR1 GTSNPN and CDR2 SVGIG (reference sequence). CDR3 length: 13 amino acids. Deletions cut 2 bases from V and 3 bases from J, with 8 bases between. CDR3 bases: TGTGCCTGGAGTAACGGGGCCAATCAGCCCCAGCATTTT. This translates into CAWSNGANQPQHF.

The J gene is TRBJ2-6, the V gene TRBV20-1, with D perhaps TRBD1 or TRBD2 (5 bases each). Per germline, CDR1 DFQATT and CDR2 SNEGSKA (reference sequence). The CDR3 extends over 17 amino acids. Trimming removed 6 bases at V and 0 bases at J, with 18 bases between. Here the CDR3 reads CSAPSGPINSGANVLTF. DNA of the CDR3: TGCAGTGCCCCCTCGGGACCGATAAACTCTGGGGCCAACGTCCTGACTTTC.

In this sample, this clonotype turned up a few times. The chain employs TRBV12-3 or TRBV12-4 and TRBJ1-5; 8 nucleotides agree with TRBD1. With V trimmed by 10 bases and J by 4 bases, 6 bases remained unmatched. This CDR3 is built from 13 residues. CDR3 coding DNA: TGTGCCACCCGGACAGGGTGGAATCAGCCCCAGCATTTT. Translating it yields CATRTGWNQPQHF.

This clonotype occurred a few times. The rearrangement joins TRBV3-1 to TRBJ2-7, with 8 bases that match TRBD2. The CDR3 extends over 17 amino acids. CDR1 is LGHDT, CDR2 YNNKEL, per germline (reference sequence). J gave up 2 bases and V 4 bases, and 13 bases lay outside the gene matches. CDR3 coding DNA: TGTGCCAGCAGCCGGGCTCCGGGGGGGTTTGGTACCTACGAGCAGTACTTC. Protein: CASSRAPGGFGTYEQYF.

This chain links TRBV9 with TRBJ2-1; D unresolved. The V gene lost 5 bases and the J gene lost 5 bases, with 20 bases spanning the gap. CDR1 SGDLS and CDR2 YYNGEE come from the germline V gene. CDR3 length equals 16 residues. The chain's CDR3 is CASSAEERIHDNEQFF. DNA for the CDR3: TGTGCCAGCAGTGCCGAGGAGCGCATACATGACAATGAGCAGTTCTTC.

In its sample, this clonotype was seen a few times. V and J are TRBV20-1 and TRBJ2-6; unclear D gene. Deletions cut 5 bases from V and 3 bases from J, with 14 bases between. Germline loops: CDR1 DFQATT, CDR2 SNEGSKA (reference sequence). The CDR3 has 15 amino acids. This CDR3 reads CSASAVGFGANVLTF. The CDR3 region has the DNA TGCAGTGCTTCTGCGGTGGGGTTTGGGGCCAACGTCCTGACTTTC.

This chain uses TRBV7-3 with TRBJ2-2; a possible D gene is TRBD2 (5 bases). Germline V CDR1 and CDR2: SGHTA, FQGTGA. The CDR3 consists of 14 residues. With 1 base removed from V and 5 bases from J, the gap between germline ends came to 8 bases. The CDR3 DNA follows: TGTGCCAGCAGCTTAATGTCGGGGACCGGGGAGCTGTTTTTT. Translated, it gives CASSLMSGTGELFF.

This clonotype was counted between two and nine times. The V call is TRBV6-6, the J call TRBJ1-1; D is unclear. Trimming left V 6 bases short and J 8 bases short, with 10 bases between. This CDR3 spans 11 amino acids. Germline lookup yields CDR1 MNHNY and CDR2 SVGAGI (reference sequence). The CDR3 DNA reads TGTGCCAGCAGACTTGACCGAGAAGCTTTCTTT. Protein product: CASRLDREAFF.

There are many counts of this clonotype. The J gene is TRBJ2-7, the V gene TRBV15; the D is unclear. The V end was cut by 4 bases, the J end by 3 bases, with 7 bases between. The germline V gene has CDR1 LNHNV and CDR2 YYDKDF (reference sequence). This CDR3 spans 12 amino acids. The CDR3 bases are TGTGCCACCAGCATCCAGTACTACGAGCAGTACTTC. Translation gives CATSIQYYEQYF.

This clonotype was recorded a few times. V and J are TRBV5-8 and TRBJ2-1, with D uncertain. This CDR3 spans 12 amino acids. The germline CDR1 and CDR2 sequences are SGHTS and YDEGEE. Trimming took off 5 bases at V and 4 bases at J, with 7 bases between the two ends. The CDR3 DNA reads as TGTGCCAGCAGGGATTTGTACAATGAGCAGTTCTTC. This codes for CASRDLYNEQFF.

This clonotype has only a few counts. The chain carries TRBV12-3 or TRBV12-4 and TRBJ2-3; D gene uncertain. The CDR3 runs 12 residues. Trimming stripped 6 bases from V and 3 bases from J, with 7 bases between. The CDR3 protein is CASRPQTDTQYF. CDR3 sequence (DNA): TGTGCCAGCAGACCTCAGACAGATACGCAGTATTTT.

This clonotype was picked up many times. The V call is TRBV27, the J call TRBJ2-7; 14 bases map to TRBD2. CDR1 and CDR2 from the germline V gene are MNHEY and SMNVEV (reference sequence). The CDR3 runs 16 residues. The trim removed 5 bases at V and 4 bases at J, leaving 7 bases unmatched. The CDR3 nucleotides are TGTGCCAGCAGTGTCGGACTAGCGGGAGGACTGTACGAGCAGTACTTC. Amino acids: CASSVGLAGGLYEQYF.

This clonotype was detected only a few times. The chain employs TRBV3-1 and TRBJ2-6; no clear D gene. The germline V and J ends were trimmed by 3 bases and 3 bases, with 9 bases remaining between them. Germline assignment: CDR1 LGHDT and CDR2 YNNKEL (reference sequence). CDR3 length: 15 amino acids. The CDR3 sequence: CASSHPFGGANVLTF. CDR3 sequence (DNA): TGTGCCAGCAGCCACCCCTTTGGTGGGGCCAACGTCCTGACTTTC.

The V and J genes are TRBV15 and TRBJ2-5, with D possibly being TRBD1 (5 bases). The CDR3 loop spans 15 amino acids. V was pared by 1 base and J by 2 bases, with 11 bases between. Germline lookup yields CDR1 LNHNV and CDR2 YYDKDF (reference sequence). CDR3 amino acids: CATSRVGRTQETQYF. CDR3 nucleotide sequence: TGTGCCACCAGCAGAGTTGGTAGGACACAAGAGACCCAGTACTTC.

With respect to this clonotype: This may arise from a read error, as a much more abundant clone is one base away. This chain links TRBV7-9 with TRBJ2-7, with TRBD2 matching over 9 bases. Germline V CDR1 and CDR2: SEHNR, FQNEAQ (reference sequence). The CDR3 spans 16 residues. CDR3 amino acids: CAGSGNLAGLSYEQYF. DNA of the CDR3: TGTGCCGGCAGCGGTAACCTAGCGGGACTGTCCTACGAGCAGTACTTC.

Only a few counts were recorded for this clonotype. The CDR3 DNA is TGTGCCAGCAGTTTTGCCGGGACTAGTGGTGGGGAGCTGTTTTTT. Protein: CASSFAGTSGGELFF. The V gene is TRBV12-3 or TRBV12-4, the J gene TRBJ2-2; 8 bases map to TRBD2. V lost 3 bases and J lost 8; bases outside the gene matches: 8. The CDR3 totals 15 residues.